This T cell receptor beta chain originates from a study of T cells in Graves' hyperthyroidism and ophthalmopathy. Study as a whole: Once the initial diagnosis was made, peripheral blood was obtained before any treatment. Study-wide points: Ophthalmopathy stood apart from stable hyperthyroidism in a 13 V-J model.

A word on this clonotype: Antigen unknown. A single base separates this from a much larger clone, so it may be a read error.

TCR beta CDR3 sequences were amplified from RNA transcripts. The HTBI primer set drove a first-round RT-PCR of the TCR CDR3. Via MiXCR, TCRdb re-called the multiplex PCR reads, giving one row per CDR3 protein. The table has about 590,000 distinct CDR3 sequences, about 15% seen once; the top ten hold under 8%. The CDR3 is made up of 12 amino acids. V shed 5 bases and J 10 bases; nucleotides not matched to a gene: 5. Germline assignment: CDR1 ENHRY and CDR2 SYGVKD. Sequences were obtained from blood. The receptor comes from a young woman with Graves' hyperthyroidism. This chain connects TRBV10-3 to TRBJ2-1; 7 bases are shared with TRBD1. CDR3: CAISPRGSEQFF. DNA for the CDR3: TGTGCCATCAGTCCCAGGGGGAGCGAGCAGTTCTTC.